Listed below are T cell receptor beta chains from one sample, sequenced in a study of T cell responses to AZD1222 COVID-19 vaccine. Sequenced by immunoSEQ multiplex PCR; TCRdb stores in-frame clones only, minus some. The sample carries some 150,000 clones, over 75% recorded once. This material consisted of peripheral blood, taken on day 0 of AZD1222 vaccination. The receptors derive from an adult in good health. CDR3s include the opening cysteine and the closing phenylalanine or tryptophan. A D gene is named only where the DNA matches it firmly. Clone size is given for some rows only: seen once, a few or many times, or a class if the clone is expanded.

>TRBJ1-1|-|TRBV9|-
CASSPGGGRTEAFF
TGTGCCAGCAGCCCCGGAGGAGGGAGGACTGAAGCTTTCTTT
>TRBJ2-7|once|TRBV13|-
CASSFSGGNFYEQYF
TGTGCCAGCAGCTTCAGCGGCGGAAACTTCTACGAGCAGTACTTC
>TRBJ1-1|few|TRBV19|-
CASKLLTAKGSTEAFF
TGTGCCAGTAAGCTCCTGACTGCTAAGGGGAGCACTGAAGCTTTCTTT
>TRBJ1-1|-|TRBV27|-
CASSFSGNTEAFF
TGTGCCAGCAGTTTCTCGGGTAACACTGAAGCTTTCTTT
>TRBJ2-3|-|TRBV15|TRBD1
CATSRLTGAQVTPADTQYF
TGTGCCACCAGCAGATTGACAGGGGCTCAAGTAACTCCGGCAGATACGCAGTATTTT
>TRBJ2-2|-|TRBV3-1/TRBV3-2|-
CASSQEGGNTGELFF
TGTGCCAGCAGCCAAGAAGGCGGAAACACCGGGGAGCTGTTTTTT
>TRBJ2-7|-|TRBV2|-
CASRVRTYEQYF
TGTGCCAGCAGGGTAAGAACCTACGAGCAGTACTTC
>TRBJ2-5|-|TRBV19|TRBD2
CASSITTGTSGETQYF
TGTGCCAGTAGTATCACGACCGGGACTAGCGGGGAGACCCAGTACTTC
>TRBJ1-1|-|TRBV6-5|-
CASSTRQNTEAFF
TGTGCCAGCAGTACGAGACAGAACACTGAAGCTTTCTTT
>TRBJ2-7|-|TRBV15|-
CATSGLSYEQYF
TGTGCCACCAGCGGGCTCTCCTACGAGCAGTACTTC
>TRBJ1-2|-|TRBV27|-
CASSLRRNRALIWGYTF
TGTGCCAGCAGTTTAAGGAGGAATCGGGCCCTAATATGGGGCTACACCTTC
>TRBJ2-3|-|TRBV5-4|-
CASSLRVSTDTQYF
TGTGCCAGCAGCTTGCGGGTGAGCACAGATACGCAGTATTTT
>TRBJ2-5|-|TRBV25-1|-
CASSEFGALETQYF
TGTGCCAGCAGTGAATTCGGGGCATTAGAGACCCAGTACTTC
>TRBJ2-7|-|TRBV6-5|-
CASGRQGNFYEQYF
TGTGCCAGCGGTAGGCAGGGTAATTTCTACGAGCAGTACTTC
>TRBJ1-4|once|TRBV2|-
CASRTFTTNEKLFF
TGTGCCAGCAGAACATTTACCACTAATGAAAAACTGTTTTTT
>TRBJ2-3|-|TRBV11-2|-
CASSSFGLGTDTQYF
TGTGCCAGCAGCTCCTTCGGTCTCGGCACAGATACGCAGTATTTT
>TRBJ1-3|-|TRBV7-6|-
CASSLSPYKNSGNTIYF
TGTGCCAGCAGCTTATCGCCCTATAAAAACTCTGGAAACACCATATATTTT
>TRBJ1-5|-|TRBV30|-
CAWSVRGPGPQHF
TGTGCCTGGAGTGTACGGGGACCTGGGCCCCAGCATTTT
>TRBJ1-1|-|TRBV19|TRBD1
CAGGGKVNTEAFF
TGTGCCGGAGGGGGCAAAGTGAACACTGAAGCTTTCTTT
>TRBJ1-2|-|TRBV6-2/TRBV6-3|TRBD1
CASSGRDRNYGYTF
TGTGCCAGCAGTGGCCGGGACAGAAACTATGGCTACACCTTC
>TRBJ1-1|-|TRBV28|-
CASSLSQSQSTEAFF
TGTGCCAGCAGTTTATCCCAGTCCCAATCCACTGAAGCTTTCTTT
>TRBJ1-5|-|TRBV28|-
CASRESNQPQHF
TGTGCCAGCAGAGAATCTAATCAGCCCCAGCATTTT
>TRBJ2-7|-|TRBV2|TRBD2
CASSQTSGGRYEQYF
TGTGCCAGCAGCCAGACTAGCGGGGGGCGCTACGAGCAGTACTTC
>TRBJ2-2|-|TRBV14|TRBD2
CASSQILAGVVGELFF
TGTGCCAGCAGCCAGATACTAGCGGGAGTGGTCGGGGAGCTGTTTTTT
>TRBJ1-2|-|TRBV28|TRBD1
CASSSGTGAPYGYTF
TGTGCCAGCAGTAGCGGGACAGGGGCCCCCTATGGCTACACCTTC
>TRBJ1-6|once|TRBV4-3|-
CASSKEVGVSSYNSPLHF
TGCGCCAGCAGCAAAGAGGTCGGGGTATCCTCCTATAATTCACCCCTCCACTTT
>TRBJ2-1|-|TRBV7-3|TRBD2
CASSLTGLAASYNEQFF
TGTGCCAGCAGCTTAACGGGACTAGCGGCCTCCTACAATGAGCAGTTCTTC
>TRBJ2-7|once|TRBV19|-
CASSITGLYEQYF
TGTGCCAGTAGTATTACAGGACTCTACGAGCAGTACTTC
>TRBJ1-5|-|TRBV18|-
CATSLWEVEQPQHF
TGTGCCACATCACTATGGGAGGTTGAGCAGCCCCAGCATTTT
>TRBJ2-7|-|TRBV7-2|-
CASSLTGEQYF
TGTGCCAGCAGCTTAACAGGCGAGCAGTACTTC
>TRBJ2-7|-|TRBV28|TRBD2
CASSLLAGSTYEQYF
TGTGCCAGCAGTTTGCTAGCGGGAAGTACCTACGAGCAGTACTTC
>TRBJ2-1|-|TRBV7-3|TRBD2
CASSTSAGGNNEQFF
TGTGCCAGCAGCACTTCAGCGGGAGGGAACAATGAGCAGTTCTTC